The next 9 T cell receptor beta chains were all read from a single sample in a study of identical twins. TCRdb redid the calling of the 5' RACE reads with MiXCR, one entry per CDR3 protein. The sample records fewer than 450,000 distinct CDR3 sequences, around 9.7% being singletons. The sequencing sample was made of naive T cells sorted from blood. These receptors all stem from a woman between 50 and 59 years old in good health.

This rearrangement joins TRBV29-1 to TRBJ2-3, with D possibly being TRBD2 (5 bases). The CDR3 has 15 amino acids. CDR1 is SQVTM, CDR2 ANQGSEA, per germline. V lost 3 bases, J lost 2 bases, and 15 bases lay in between. The DNA for the CDR3 is TGCAGCGTTGAGAGTTCCCGGGGTTACACAGATACGCAGTATTTT. Protein: CSVESSRGYTDTQYF.

There are a few counts of this clonotype. The J gene is TRBJ2-7, the V gene TRBV12-3 or TRBV12-4; D may match TRBD1 or TRBD2 (6 bases each). V was cut by 5 bases and J by 5 bases, with 13 bases left in between. CDR3 size: 13 residues. CDR3 sequence: CASSPRGVDEQYV. CDR3 sequence (DNA): TGTGCCAGCAGTCCGAGGGGGGTGGACGAGCAGTACGTC.

This clonotype came up many times. V gene TRBV4-1 combines with J gene TRBJ2-1; 12 nucleotides align to TRBD2. From germline, CDR1 is MGHRA and CDR2 YSYEKL. This CDR3 is 17 amino acids long. The ends lost 0 bases at V and 5 bases at J; junction bases unmatched: 5. The CDR3 DNA reads TGCGCCAGCAGCCAAGATCGGGGGACTAGCGGGCACAATGAGCAGTTCTTC. Translated, it gives CASSQDRGTSGHNEQFF.

V and J are TRBV4-1 and TRBJ1-1; TRBD1 matches 7 bases. The junction had 16 bases not matched to a gene; V was cut back by 4 bases and J by 5 bases. The CDR3 totals 17 residues. From germline, CDR1 is MGHRA and CDR2 YSYEKL. The CDR3: CASSLRPQAGDRTEAFF. Here the CDR3 DNA reads TGCGCCAGCAGCCTACGACCCCAGGCGGGGGACAGAACTGAAGCTTTCTTT.

The chain uses TRBV29-1 and TRBJ2-7; D uncertain. Per the germline V gene, CDR1 is SQVTM and CDR2 is ANQGSEA. The V end was cut by 4 bases, the J end by 1 base, with 8 bases between. The CDR3 spans 12 residues. The CDR3 loop reads CSVVFRSYEQYF. The CDR3, as DNA: TGCAGCGTTGTTTTTAGGTCCTACGAGCAGTACTTC.

Ten or more counts support this clonotype. Here the CDR3 DNA reads TGCGCCAGCACGGCTACGAGCTCCTACAATGAGCAGTTCTTC. This gives the protein CASTATSSYNEQFF. The chain links TRBV10-2 to TRBJ2-1; D gene uncertain. CDR1 is WSHSY and CDR2 is SAAADI in the germline V gene. V lost 7 bases and J lost 0, with 10 bases in between. The CDR3 covers 14 residues.

The chain recombines TRBV19 with TRBJ1-5; 9 bases agree with TRBD1. The germline gives CDR1 LNHDA, CDR2 SQIVND (reference sequence). The CDR3 runs 14 residues. The V gene end was trimmed by 6 bases and the J gene end by 2 bases; junction bases not matched to a gene: 2. CDR3 loop: CASRRTGGNQPQHF. The CDR3 nucleotides read TGTGCCAGTAGGAGGACAGGGGGCAATCAGCCCCAGCATTTT.

This clonotype was recorded at least ten times. V and J are TRBV20-1 and TRBJ2-3; perhaps TRBD1 as D (5 bases). In germline, CDR1 is DFQATT, CDR2 SNEGSKA (reference sequence). This CDR3 is 13 amino acids long. Trimming pared 0 bases from V and 5 bases from J, leaving 9 bases between. CDR3 region: CSARDLRGDTQYF. The CDR3 nucleotides read TGCAGTGCTAGAGATCTTAGGGGAGATACGCAGTATTTT.

Many counts were recorded for this clonotype. The rearrangement uses TRBV3-1 and TRBJ2-5, with TRBD2 matching over 7 bases. CDR1 is LGHDT and CDR2 is YNNKEL in the germline V gene (reference sequence). Trimming cost V 8 bases and J 4 bases; bases outside gene matches: 7. The CDR3 loop spans 13 amino acids. The CDR3 protein is CASDLGGRETQYF. The CDR3 DNA is TGTGCCAGCGATTTGGGAGGGCGAGAGACCCAGTACTTC.